The clone carrying this T cell receptor beta chain came up a few times. Its matching antigen is unknown. TCRdb reanalysed the RT-PCR reads using MiXCR and keeps one entry per CDR3 protein. This table holds around 490,000 distinct CDR3 sequences, around 8% found once. The ends lost 5 bases at V and 0 bases at J; junction bases unmatched: 15. The CDR3 contains 19 residues. Germline V gene sequence: CDR1 KGHSH, CDR2 LQKENI. The record originates from a study of response to subunit inactivated influenza vaccine. Study-wide results and caveats: Authors suggested each seasonal flu vaccination may recruit only limited numbers of new T cells.

This chain connects TRBV18 to TRBJ2-4, with 8 bases matching TRBD1. The TCR was taken from a man between 50 and 75 years old who received an inactivated influenza vaccine. Sample: PBMCs from blood, taken less than 25 months after vaccination. CDR3 bases: TGTGCCAGCTCATCCTCTGACAGGGGCAGACGAGTAGCCAAAAACATTCAGTACTTC. This translates into CASSSSDRGRRVAKNIQYF.